This TCR beta chain was sequenced in a study of cytomegalovirus exposure and HLA in healthy donors. Study background: Researchers found that 81% of 300 to 450 genotyped donors fell within the Caucasian-associated ancestry cluster. Study observations and caveats: Published work reported that the classifier diagnosed cytomegalovirus status with high specificity and sensitivity. Usually a TCR sequence was rare, but some public TCRs were found in many donors.

A word on this clone: The antigen is not known.

The PCR ran on 60 Vbeta and 13 Jbeta primers. The assay was immunoSEQ multiplex PCR, and TCRdb's table has in-frame clones only and misses some. The data show 70,000 to 95,000 clones, roughly 80% seen once. Germline lookup yields CDR1 LNHDA and CDR2 SQIVND (reference sequence). The CDR3 is 14 residues long. V lost 3 bases, J lost 5 bases, and 10 bases lay in between. Input material: PBMCs. The source is a woman aged 30 to 39 in good health and CMV-seronegative. The gene calls are TRBV19 and TRBJ2-2; maybe TRBD1 (5 bases). DNA for the CDR3: TGTGCCAGTAGTATCAGGGCCGGTACCGGGGAGCTGTTTTTT. It specifies CASSIRAGTGELFF.